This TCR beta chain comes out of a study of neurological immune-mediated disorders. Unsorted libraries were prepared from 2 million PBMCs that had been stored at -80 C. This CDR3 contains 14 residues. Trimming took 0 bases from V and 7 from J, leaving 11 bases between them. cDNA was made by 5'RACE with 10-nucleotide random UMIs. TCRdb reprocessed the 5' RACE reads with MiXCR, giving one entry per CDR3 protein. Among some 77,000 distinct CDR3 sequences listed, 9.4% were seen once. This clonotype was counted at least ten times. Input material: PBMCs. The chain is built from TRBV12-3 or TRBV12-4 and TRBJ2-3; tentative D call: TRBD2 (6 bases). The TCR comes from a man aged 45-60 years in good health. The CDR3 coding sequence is TGTGCCAGCAGTTTAGCGGGAGGAGGAAATACGCAGTATTTT. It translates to CASSLAGGGNTQYF.